This TCR beta chain was captured in a study of blood T cell repertoires in COVID-19. This CDR3 contains 13 residues. V lost 1 base, J lost 3 bases, and 6 bases lay in between. The V gene's germline CDR1 is SGHVS and CDR2 FQNEAQ. As originally analysed: Reference gene primer amplification gave nucleated cell count estimates. TCRdb's table, derived via immunoSEQ multiplex PCR, lists solely in-frame clones and lacks some. V, J and clone size derive from that table, while D and trimming were established from the DNA sequence. This sample has about 360,000 clones, with 70% to 90% found just once. The TCR was taken from a man aged 35 to 55 in a cohort exposed to, infected with or recovered from COVID-19 (not recorded which). The sequencing input was PBMCs or T cells enriched from blood (not recorded which). This rearrangement joins TRBV7-8 to TRBJ2-5, with D unclear. CDR3 sequence reads: CASSLGLEETQYF. CDR3 nucleotide sequence: TGTGCCAGCAGCTTAGGGCTAGAAGAGACCCAGTACTTC.